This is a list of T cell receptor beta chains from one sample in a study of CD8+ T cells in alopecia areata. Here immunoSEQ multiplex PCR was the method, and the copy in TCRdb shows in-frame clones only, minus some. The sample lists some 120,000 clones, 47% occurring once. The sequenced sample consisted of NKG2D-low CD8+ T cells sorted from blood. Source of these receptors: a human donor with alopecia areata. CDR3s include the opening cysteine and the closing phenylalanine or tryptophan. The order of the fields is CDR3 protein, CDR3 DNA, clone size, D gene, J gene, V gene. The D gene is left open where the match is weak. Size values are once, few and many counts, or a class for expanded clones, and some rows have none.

cdr3_aa: CASSLGIQGDEQYF; cdr3_nt: TGTGCCAGCAGCTTGGGGATACAGGGAGACGAGCAGTACTTC; clone_size: .; d_call: .; j_call: TRBJ2-7; v_call: TRBV5-6
cdr3_aa: CATSRDRPGQGYEQYF; cdr3_nt: TGTGCCACCAGCAGAGACCGACCCGGACAGGGCTACGAGCAGTACTTC; clone_size: few; d_call: TRBD1; j_call: TRBJ2-7; v_call: TRBV15
cdr3_aa: CSARASDYEQYF; cdr3_nt: TGCAGCGCCCGGGCCTCGGACTACGAGCAGTACTTC; clone_size: few; d_call: .; j_call: TRBJ2-7; v_call: TRBV29-1
cdr3_aa: CASGFGNEQYF; cdr3_nt: TGTGCCAGCGGTTTTGGGAACGAGCAGTACTTC; clone_size: few; d_call: .; j_call: TRBJ2-7; v_call: TRBV6-5
cdr3_aa: CASLGAGETQYF; cdr3_nt: TGTGCCAGCTTAGGCGCGGGAGAGACCCAGTACTTC; clone_size: .; d_call: .; j_call: TRBJ2-5; v_call: TRBV27
cdr3_aa: CASSVEGGVNQPQHF; cdr3_nt: TGTGCCAGCAGCGTAGAAGGAGGGGTCAATCAGCCCCAGCATTTT; clone_size: few; d_call: .; j_call: TRBJ1-5; v_call: TRBV9
cdr3_aa: CSVEWGAGSEQYF; cdr3_nt: TGCAGCGTTGAGTGGGGAGCCGGGTCCGAGCAGTACTTC; clone_size: few; d_call: .; j_call: TRBJ2-7; v_call: TRBV29-1
cdr3_aa: CAWSPGTGNNQPQHF; cdr3_nt: TGTGCCTGGAGTCCCGGGACAGGGAACAATCAGCCCCAGCATTTT; clone_size: .; d_call: TRBD1; j_call: TRBJ1-5; v_call: TRBV30
cdr3_aa: CSVGDGPYEQYF; cdr3_nt: TGCAGCGTTGGGGACGGTCCCTACGAGCAGTACTTC; clone_size: .; d_call: .; j_call: TRBJ2-7; v_call: TRBV29-1
cdr3_aa: CASSRGGELFF; cdr3_nt: TGTGCCAGCAGTCGTGGAGGGGAGCTGTTTTTT; clone_size: few; d_call: .; j_call: TRBJ2-2; v_call: TRBV28
cdr3_aa: CSVPQESFEQFF; cdr3_nt: TGCAGCGTCCCCCAAGAGAGCTTTGAGCAGTTCTTC; clone_size: .; d_call: .; j_call: TRBJ2-1; v_call: TRBV29-1
cdr3_aa: CSVVSYEQFF; cdr3_nt: TGCAGCGTTGTTTCTTATGAGCAGTTCTTC; clone_size: .; d_call: .; j_call: TRBJ2-1; v_call: TRBV29-1
cdr3_aa: CASSLNMEEQYF; cdr3_nt: TGTGCCAGCAGTTTAAATATGGAGGAGCAGTACTTC; clone_size: .; d_call: .; j_call: TRBJ2-7; v_call: TRBV27
cdr3_aa: CASTPWQGANYGYTF; cdr3_nt: TGTGCCAGCACTCCCTGGCAGGGGGCGAACTATGGCTACACCTTC; clone_size: .; d_call: TRBD1; j_call: TRBJ1-2; v_call: TRBV27
cdr3_aa: CSVEQAPYEQYF; cdr3_nt: TGCAGCGTTGAACAGGCTCCCTACGAGCAGTACTTC; clone_size: few; d_call: .; j_call: TRBJ2-7; v_call: TRBV29-1
cdr3_aa: CACTTGYGYTF; cdr3_nt: TGTGCCTGTACGACAGGGTATGGCTACACCTTC; clone_size: few; d_call: TRBD1; j_call: TRBJ1-2; v_call: TRBV30
cdr3_aa: CSVQGSGANVLTF; cdr3_nt: TGCAGCGTACAGGGCTCTGGGGCCAACGTCCTGACTTTC; clone_size: .; d_call: .; j_call: TRBJ2-6; v_call: TRBV29-1
cdr3_aa: CAWIALGANVLTF; cdr3_nt: TGTGCCTGGATCGCCCTTGGGGCCAACGTCCTGACTTTC; clone_size: .; d_call: .; j_call: TRBJ2-6; v_call: TRBV30
cdr3_aa: CASSLGGKETQYF; cdr3_nt: TGTGCCAGCAGCTTAGGAGGGAAAGAGACCCAGTACTTC; clone_size: .; d_call: .; j_call: TRBJ2-5; v_call: TRBV13
cdr3_aa: CSDARESGYTF; cdr3_nt: TGCAGCGACGCAAGGGAGTCTGGCTACACCTTC; clone_size: .; d_call: .; j_call: TRBJ1-2; v_call: TRBV29-1
cdr3_aa: CASSLSGRELETQYF; cdr3_nt: TGCGCCAGCAGCCTTAGCGGGAGGGAGTTAGAGACCCAGTACTTC; clone_size: .; d_call: TRBD2; j_call: TRBJ2-5; v_call: TRBV5-1
cdr3_aa: CASSQPTGRSGYTF; cdr3_nt: TGTGCCAGCAGTCAACCGACAGGGAGGAGTGGCTACACCTTC; clone_size: once; d_call: TRBD1; j_call: TRBJ1-2; v_call: TRBV28
cdr3_aa: CASSQDFGTGGEKLFF; cdr3_nt: TGCGCCAGCAGCCAAGATTTTGGGACAGGCGGAGAAAAACTGTTTTTT; clone_size: few; d_call: TRBD1; j_call: TRBJ1-4; v_call: TRBV4-3
cdr3_aa: CSVHGTALGNEQFF; cdr3_nt: TGCAGCGTCCACGGGACCGCCCTGGGGAATGAGCAGTTCTTC; clone_size: few; d_call: .; j_call: TRBJ2-1; v_call: TRBV29-1
cdr3_aa: CSVGLESSYEQYF; cdr3_nt: TGCAGCGTTGGGCTGGAGAGCTCCTACGAGCAGTACTTC; clone_size: .; d_call: .; j_call: TRBJ2-7; v_call: TRBV29-1
cdr3_aa: CASSSYSDQPQHF; cdr3_nt: TGTGCCAGCAGTTCATACTCAGATCAGCCCCAGCATTTT; clone_size: few; d_call: .; j_call: TRBJ1-5; v_call: TRBV27
cdr3_aa: CSVEAGRGYGNTEAFF; cdr3_nt: TGCAGCGTTGAGGCCGGCAGGGGGTATGGGAACACTGAAGCTTTCTTT; clone_size: few; d_call: TRBD1; j_call: TRBJ1-1; v_call: TRBV29-1
cdr3_aa: CASGQGAQYF; cdr3_nt: TGTGCCAGCGGCCAGGGTGCCCAGTACTTC; clone_size: .; d_call: .; j_call: TRBJ2-5; v_call: TRBV28
cdr3_aa: CASSLVGPASQYF; cdr3_nt: TGTGCCAGTAGTCTGGTGGGACCGGCGTCGCAGTATTTT; clone_size: .; d_call: .; j_call: TRBJ2-3; v_call: TRBV19
cdr3_aa: CASDRYTDTQYF; cdr3_nt: TGTGCCAGCGACAGGTACACAGATACGCAGTATTTT; clone_size: .; d_call: .; j_call: TRBJ2-3; v_call: TRBV2
cdr3_aa: CSVGKTGELFF; cdr3_nt: TGCAGCGTTGGGAAAACCGGGGAGCTGTTTTTT; clone_size: .; d_call: .; j_call: TRBJ2-2; v_call: TRBV29-1
cdr3_aa: CASSQDGTSSYEQYF; cdr3_nt: TGCGCCAGCAGCCAAGACGGGACTAGCTCCTACGAGCAGTACTTC; clone_size: .; d_call: TRBD2; j_call: TRBJ2-7; v_call: TRBV5-1
cdr3_aa: CASSHSRQPYQETQYF; cdr3_nt: TGTGCCAGCAGCCATAGTCGACAGCCGTACCAAGAGACCCAGTACTTC; clone_size: few; d_call: .; j_call: TRBJ2-5; v_call: TRBV14
cdr3_aa: CAFRRSETQYF; cdr3_nt: TGTGCTTTCAGGAGGTCTGAGACCCAGTACTTC; clone_size: .; d_call: .; j_call: TRBJ2-5; v_call: TRBV9
cdr3_aa: CSVYQASGANVLTF; cdr3_nt: TGCAGCGTCTATCAGGCCTCTGGGGCCAACGTCCTGACTTTC; clone_size: .; d_call: .; j_call: TRBJ2-6; v_call: TRBV29-1
cdr3_aa: CASSHEEKLFF; cdr3_nt: TGCGCCAGCAGCCATGAGGAAAAACTGTTTTTT; clone_size: .; d_call: .; j_call: TRBJ1-4; v_call: TRBV4-1
cdr3_aa: CASSHGRGGYEQYF; cdr3_nt: TGTGCCAGCAGCCACGGTCGGGGGGGGTACGAGCAGTACTTC; clone_size: .; d_call: TRBD2; j_call: TRBJ2-7; v_call: TRBV11-2
cdr3_aa: CSVAGLAGSYEQYF; cdr3_nt: TGCAGCGTGGCGGGACTAGCGGGATCCTACGAGCAGTACTTC; clone_size: .; d_call: TRBD2; j_call: TRBJ2-7; v_call: TRBV29-1
cdr3_aa: CASSLSKGDTDTQYF; cdr3_nt: TGTGCCAGCAGTTTATCGAAGGGGGACACAGATACGCAGTATTTT; clone_size: .; d_call: .; j_call: TRBJ2-3; v_call: TRBV27
cdr3_aa: CASSPTEETQYF; cdr3_nt: TGTGCCAGCAGTCCCACAGAAGAGACCCAGTACTTC; clone_size: .; d_call: .; j_call: TRBJ2-5; v_call: TRBV7-9
cdr3_aa: CSVGLDGTQYF; cdr3_nt: TGCAGCGTCGGCCTCGATGGTACGCAGTATTTT; clone_size: .; d_call: .; j_call: TRBJ2-3; v_call: TRBV29-1